This TCR beta chain was retrieved from a study of blood T cell repertoires in COVID-19. Across the study: PBMCs, B-cell-depleted T cells, or T cells provided the cDNA or gDNA that made up the material.

The CDR3 length is 15 residues. V was clipped by 0 bases and J by 3 bases, with 12 bases between them. Germline loops: CDR1 SGHRS, CDR2 YFSETQ. Data came from immunoSEQ multiplex PCR; TCRdb stores just in-frame clones and leaves some out. The sample contains about 55,000 clones, 75% to 95% of which appear only once. The TCR originated in a man older than 75 with acute or convalescent COVID-19. The sample was peripheral blood. The V call is TRBV5-1, the J call TRBJ1-1; D might be TRBD1 (6 bases). This CDR3 reads CASSLEVRGYTEAFF. The CDR3 DNA follows: TGCGCCAGCAGCTTGGAGGTCAGGGGTTACACTGAAGCTTTCTTT. The whole variable domain, remainder taken from reference TRBV5-1 and TRBJ1-1, is KAGVTQTPRYLIKTRGQQVTLSCSPISGHRSVSWYQQTPGQGLQFLFEYFSETQRNKGNFPGRFSGRQFSNSRSEMNVSTLELGDSALYLCASSLEVRGYTEAFFGQGTRLTVV.